The 24 T cell receptor beta chains given below trace back to one sample, sequenced in a study of shared clonotypes between healthy human individuals. Assay: immunoSEQ multiplex PCR; the TCRdb copy retains only in-frame clones and omits some. This table has about 980,000 clones, 76% appearing once. Sequenced: memory CD4+ T cells sorted from blood. Subset indicated: CD45RA-negative fraction. The receptors here all came from a man aged 18-30 years in good health.

The gene calls are TRBV4-3 and TRBJ2-1; D might be TRBD1 (5 bases). This CDR3 comprises 16 residues. Trimming removed 0 bases from V and 10 bases from J, with 19 bases in between. Germline V lookup: CDR1 LGHNA, CDR2 YSLEER. The CDR3 protein is CASSQDSTVSSREQFF. For the CDR3, the DNA is TGCGCCAGCAGCCAAGATTCGACAGTTTCCTCTAGGGAGCAGTTCTTC.

The chain carries TRBV11-2 and TRBJ2-7; D unclear. V shed 5 bases and J shed 0 bases, with 5 bases lying between them. There are 12 residues in the CDR3. Germline CDR1 reads SGHAT; CDR2 reads FQNNGV. This chain's CDR3 is CASSRLSYEQYF. The CDR3 bases are TGTGCCAGCAGCCGCCTCTCCTACGAGCAGTACTTC.

The V and J genes are TRBV5-1 and TRBJ2-2; 10 nucleotides match TRBD2. Losses at the gene ends were 3 bases for V and 1 base for J; bases not matched to a gene: 0. This CDR3 comprises 15 residues. CDR1 and CDR2 (germline): SGHRS, YFSETQ. The CDR3 spells CASSSSGGNTGELFF. The CDR3 DNA reads TGCGCCAGCAGCTCTAGCGGGGGGAACACCGGGGAGCTGTTTTTT.

The chain couples TRBV19 to TRBJ1-2; TRBD1 agrees at 9 bases. Per germline, CDR1 LNHDA and CDR2 SQIVND (reference sequence). CDR3 size: 12 residues. V dropped 10 bases and J dropped 4; count of bases not matched to a gene: 4. CDR3 protein: CATTGQGYGYTF. CDR3 coding DNA: TGTGCCACCACGGGACAGGGCTATGGCTACACCTTC.

V is TRBV5-1 and J is TRBJ2-7; the match to TRBD1 covers 8 bases. The CDR3 runs to 14 residues. Germline-derived CDR1 and CDR2 are SGHRS and YFSETQ. With V trimmed by 7 bases and J by 3 bases, 9 bases remained unmatched. The CDR3: CASGPGQVLYEQYF. For the CDR3, the DNA is TGCGCCAGCGGACCGGGACAGGTACTCTACGAGCAGTACTTC.

The CDR3 nucleotides read TGTGCCAGCAGCTTAGTGGCGAATACTAACTATGGCTACACCTTC. It translates to CASSLVANTNYGYTF. This chain uses TRBV7-9 with TRBJ1-2; D remains ambiguous. V was shortened by 1 base and J by 0 bases, with 9 bases between the two germline ends. The CDR3 contains 15 residues. Germline V gene data show CDR1 as SEHNR and CDR2 as FQNEAQ (reference sequence).

The chain combines TRBV2 with TRBJ2-1, with 13 bases matching TRBD2. Trimming took 7 bases from V and 8 from J; bases not matched to a gene: 8. The CDR3 is 15 residues long. Per the germline V gene, CDR1 is SNHLY and CDR2 is FYNNEI. CDR3 protein: CASTLGLAGIDEQFF. CDR3 nucleotides: TGTGCCAGCACCCTGGGACTAGCGGGAATCGATGAGCAGTTCTTC.

V is TRBV5-6 and J is TRBJ2-5, with 7 bases identical to TRBD2. There are 15 residues in the CDR3. V shed 0 bases, J shed 1 base, and the junction held 3 bases outside the gene matches. Per germline, CDR1 SGHDT and CDR2 YYEEEE. The CDR3 bases are TGTGCCAGCAGCTTGGCGGGGGGACTCCAAGAGACCCAGTACTTC. As protein: CASSLAGGLQETQYF.

The chain is built from TRBV2 and TRBJ2-7; D may be TRBD1 or TRBD2 (5 bases each). Trimming removed 6 bases from V and 5 bases from J, with 11 bases in between. The V gene's germline CDR1 is SNHLY and CDR2 FYNNEI. The CDR3 is 12 residues long. The DNA for the CDR3 is TGTGCCAGCAGGCCAGGGAGAAACGAGCAGTACTTC. It specifies CASRPGRNEQYF.

The chain has TRBV7-9 and TRBJ1-2, with no clear D. The CDR3 totals 15 residues. Germline V gene data show CDR1 as SEHNR and CDR2 as FQNEAQ (reference sequence). Trimming shortened V by 1 base and J by 4 bases, and 13 bases separated the two germline ends. The CDR3 DNA follows: TGTGCCAGCAGCTTAGAAGGTGCCGGGCCCTATGGCTACACCTTC. As protein: CASSLEGAGPYGYTF.

The V gene is TRBV6-5, the J gene TRBJ2-1; D unclear. The length of the CDR3 is 13 residues. Per the germline V gene, CDR1 is MNHEY and CDR2 is SVGAGI. The germline V and J ends were trimmed by 0 bases and 5 bases, with 5 bases remaining between them. The CDR3 region has the DNA TGTGCCAGCAGTTACTCGACGAACAATGAGCAGTTCTTC. Protein: CASSYSTNNEQFF.

This sequence joins TRBV5-4 and TRBJ1-2; 7 bases agree with TRBD1. The CDR3 sequence is 12 residues long. V gave up 5 bases and J gave up 8 bases; unmatched junction bases: 6. Germline V CDR1 and CDR2: SGHNT, YYREEE (reference sequence). The DNA for the CDR3 is TGTGCCAGCAGTTCACAGGGGTTCGGCTACACCTTC. This translates into CASSSQGFGYTF.

The chain combines TRBV28 with TRBJ1-1; D is perhaps TRBD1 (5 bases). The germline CDR1 and CDR2 sequences are MDHEN and SYDVKM. V lost 6 bases and J 1 base, leaving 18 bases between the germline ends. This CDR3 contains 16 residues. The CDR3 DNA is TGTGCCAGCAGGGATCAGGGTAAAGGGCAGAACACTGAAGCTTTCTTT. Translating gives CASRDQGKGQNTEAFF.

The gene calls are TRBV2 and TRBJ2-5, with 15 bases identical to TRBD2. The length of the CDR3 is 16 residues. Germline CDR1 and CDR2: SNHLY and FYNNEI. The trim removed 5 bases at V and 1 base at J, leaving 2 bases unmatched. CDR3 DNA sequence: TGTGCCAGCAGTTGGACTAGCGGGGGGGTCCAAGAGACCCAGTACTTC. Residues: CASSWTSGGVQETQYF. Drawing the rest from reference TRBV2 and TRBJ2-5, the complete variable domain is EPEVTQTPSHQVTQMGQEVILRCVPISNHLYFYWYRQILGQKVEFLVSFYNNEISEKSEIFDDQFSVERPDGSNFTLKIRSTKLEDSAMYFCASSWTSGGVQETQYFGPGTRLLVL.

The chain has TRBV29-1 and TRBJ2-5, with D hard to call. Trimming cost V 3 bases and J 5 bases, with 10 bases left between them. The CDR3 is made up of 12 amino acids. CDR1 is SQVTM, CDR2 ANQGSEA, per germline. The CDR3 protein is CSVEGSGETQYF. CDR3 in DNA: TGCAGCGTTGAGGGGTCCGGGGAGACCCAGTACTTC.

This clone was detected only a few times. V and J are TRBV5-1 and TRBJ2-3, with 7 bases identical to TRBD1. This CDR3 has 14 residues. Looked up from germline, CDR1 is SGHRS and CDR2 is YFSETQ. The junction had 6 bases not matched to a gene; V was cut back by 4 bases and J by 4 bases. The CDR3 here is CASSVRQGPDTQYF. CDR3 DNA: TGCGCCAGCAGCGTCCGACAGGGCCCAGATACGCAGTATTTT. The full variable domain, in which reference TRBV5-1 and TRBJ2-3 provide the parts outside the CDR3, is KAGVTQTPRYLIKTRGQQVTLSCSPISGHRSVSWYQQTPGQGLQFLFEYFSETQRNKGNFPGRFSGRQFSNSRSEMNVSTLELGDSALYLCASSVRQGPDTQYFGPGTRLTVL.

The chain has TRBV6-1 and TRBJ1-2; the match to TRBD1 covers 10 bases. Germline V gene lookup returns CDR1 MNHNS and CDR2 SASEGT. V was clipped by 4 bases and J by 3 bases; unmatched bases: 5. The CDR3 loop spans 15 amino acids. For the CDR3, the DNA is TGTGCCAGCAGTGGGGACAGGGGTGGCTACTATGGCTACACCTTC. Translation gives CASSGDRGGYYGYTF.

The chain combines TRBV18 with TRBJ2-2; TRBD2 is a possible D gene (5 bases). Trimming shortened V by 6 bases and J by 4 bases, and 18 bases separated the two germline ends. The CDR3 totals 16 residues. CDR1 and CDR2 (germline): KGHSH, LQKENI. CDR3 sequence: CASSPLSGSATGELFF. The CDR3 coding sequence is TGTGCCAGCTCCCCCTTGAGTGGGAGTGCCACCGGGGAGCTGTTTTTT.

This clone has just one count. The genes are TRBV7-2 and TRBJ2-5; 9 bases agree with TRBD2. The CDR3 has 17 residues. J gave up 5 bases and V 4 bases, and 14 bases lay outside the gene matches. The V gene's germline CDR1 is SGHTA and CDR2 FQGNSA. The CDR3 protein is CASSSGASGVKLETQYF. Here the CDR3 DNA reads TGTGCCAGCAGCTCCGGCGCTAGCGGGGTAAAGCTGGAGACCCAGTACTTC.

This chain uses TRBV2 with TRBJ1-5; 8 positions agree with TRBD1. With 7 bases clipped from V and 2 bases from J, the junction kept 1 base outside the gene matches. This CDR3 is 13 amino acids long. Germline V gene sequence: CDR1 SNHLY, CDR2 FYNNEI. The CDR3 here is CASMDRGNQPQHF. The DNA for the CDR3 is TGTGCCAGCATGGACAGGGGCAATCAGCCCCAGCATTTT.

This clone was detected ten times or more. This chain connects TRBV19 to TRBJ1-2, with D possibly being TRBD1 (6 bases). Germline V gene sequence: CDR1 LNHDA, CDR2 SQIVND (reference sequence). Trimming took 6 bases from V and 8 from J, leaving 19 bases between them. CDR3 length: 14 residues. The CDR3 spells CASRSRDTGMGYTF. Here the CDR3 DNA reads TGTGCCAGTAGGTCACGGGACACCGGAATGGGCTACACCTTC.

This clone has a handful of counts. The chain carries TRBV30 and TRBJ1-6, with 9 nucleotides matching TRBD1. After removal of 5 bases from V and 5 bases from J, the junction contained 1 base not matched to a gene. This CDR3 region has 13 residues. Germline loops: CDR1 GTSNPN, CDR2 SVGIG (reference sequence). CDR3 coding DNA: TGTGCCTGGGGGACAGGGAATAATTCACCCCTCCACTTT. This gives the protein CAWGTGNNSPLHF.

This chain links TRBV6-5 with TRBJ2-7, with TRBD2 matching over 10 bases. CDR3 length equals 15 residues. With 5 bases clipped from V and 6 bases from J, the junction kept 10 bases outside the gene matches. CDR1 MNHEY and CDR2 SVGAGI come from the germline V gene. CDR3 DNA: TGTGCCAGCAGTAAGTCTAGCGGGGGATTGAGCGAGCAGTACTTC. This gives the protein CASSKSSGGLSEQYF.

This chain uses TRBV6-6 with TRBJ2-7; 8 nucleotides align to TRBD2. This CDR3 region has 12 residues. J gave up 4 bases and V 7 bases, and 3 bases lay outside the gene matches. The V gene's germline CDR1 is MNHNY and CDR2 SVGAGI (reference sequence). CDR3 sequence reads: CASNSGSYEQYF. CDR3 DNA: TGTGCCAGCAACAGCGGGAGTTACGAGCAGTACTTC.